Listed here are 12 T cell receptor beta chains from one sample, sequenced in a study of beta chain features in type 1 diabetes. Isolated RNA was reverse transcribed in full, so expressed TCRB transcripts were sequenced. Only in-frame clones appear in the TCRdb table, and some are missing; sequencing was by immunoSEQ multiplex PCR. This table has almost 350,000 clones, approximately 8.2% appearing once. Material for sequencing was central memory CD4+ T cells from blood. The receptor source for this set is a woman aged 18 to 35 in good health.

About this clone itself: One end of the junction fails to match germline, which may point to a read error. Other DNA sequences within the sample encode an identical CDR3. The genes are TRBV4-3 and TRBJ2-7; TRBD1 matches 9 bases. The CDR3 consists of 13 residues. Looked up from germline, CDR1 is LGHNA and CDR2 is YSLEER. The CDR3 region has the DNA TGCGCCAGTAGCCGGGACAGGGCCTACGAGCAGTACTTC. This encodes CASSRDRAYEQYF.

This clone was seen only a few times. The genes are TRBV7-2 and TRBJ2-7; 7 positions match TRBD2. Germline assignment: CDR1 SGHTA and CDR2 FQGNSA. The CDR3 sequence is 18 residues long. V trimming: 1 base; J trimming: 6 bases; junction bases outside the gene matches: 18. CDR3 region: CASSLVAGADPLGSEQYF. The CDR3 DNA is TGTGCCAGCAGCTTAGTTGCGGGAGCAGACCCACTCGGGTCCGAGCAGTACTTC.

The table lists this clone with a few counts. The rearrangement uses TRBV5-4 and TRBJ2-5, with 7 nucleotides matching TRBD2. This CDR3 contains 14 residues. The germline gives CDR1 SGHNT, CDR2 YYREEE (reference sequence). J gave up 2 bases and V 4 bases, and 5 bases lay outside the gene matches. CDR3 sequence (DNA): TGTGCCAGCAGCCCCGGGACTATGCAAGAGACCCAGTACTTC. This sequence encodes CASSPGTMQETQYF. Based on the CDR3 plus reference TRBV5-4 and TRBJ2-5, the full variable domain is ETGVTQSPTHLIKTRGQQVTLRCSSQSGHNTVSWYQQALGQGPQFIFQYYREEENGRGNFPPRFSGLQFPNYSSELNVNALELDDSALYLCASSPGTMQETQYFGPGTRLLVL.

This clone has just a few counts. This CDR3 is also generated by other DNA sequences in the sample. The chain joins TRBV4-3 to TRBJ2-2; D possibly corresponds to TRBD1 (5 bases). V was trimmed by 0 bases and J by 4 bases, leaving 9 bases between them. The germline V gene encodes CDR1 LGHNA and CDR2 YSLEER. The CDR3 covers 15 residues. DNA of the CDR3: TGCGCCAGCAGCCAAGATCAGGGTAGCACCGGGGAGCTGTTTTTT. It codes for CASSQDQGSTGELFF.

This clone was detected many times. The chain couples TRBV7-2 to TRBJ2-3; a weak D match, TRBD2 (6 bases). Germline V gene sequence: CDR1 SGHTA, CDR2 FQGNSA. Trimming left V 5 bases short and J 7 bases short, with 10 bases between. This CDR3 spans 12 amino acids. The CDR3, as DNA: TGTGCCAGCAGCATTAGCGGCTATACGCAGTATTTT. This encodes CASSISGYTQYF.

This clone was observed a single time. The CDR3 sequence: CASSPLLGSQPQHF. CDR3 in DNA: TGCGCCAGCAGCCCTCTTCTCGGTAGTCAGCCCCAGCATTTT. The chain joins TRBV4-1 to TRBJ1-5; no reliable D call. CDR3 length equals 14 residues. Trimming took off 4 bases at V and 6 bases at J, with 13 bases between the two ends. Germline V gene data show CDR1 as MGHRA and CDR2 as YSYEKL.

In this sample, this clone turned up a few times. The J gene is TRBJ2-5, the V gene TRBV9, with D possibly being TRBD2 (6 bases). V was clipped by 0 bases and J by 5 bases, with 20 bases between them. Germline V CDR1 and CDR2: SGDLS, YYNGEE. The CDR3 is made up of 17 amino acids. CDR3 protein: CASSVDSGRAVVETQYF. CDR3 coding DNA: TGTGCCAGCAGCGTAGATAGCGGAAGGGCGGTCGTGGAGACCCAGTACTTC.

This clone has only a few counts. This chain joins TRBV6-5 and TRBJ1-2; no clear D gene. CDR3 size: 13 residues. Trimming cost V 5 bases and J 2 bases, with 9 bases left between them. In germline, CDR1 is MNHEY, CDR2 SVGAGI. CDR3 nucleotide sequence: TGTGCCAGCAGTATGGCGGGGAACTATGGCTACACCTTC. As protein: CASSMAGNYGYTF.

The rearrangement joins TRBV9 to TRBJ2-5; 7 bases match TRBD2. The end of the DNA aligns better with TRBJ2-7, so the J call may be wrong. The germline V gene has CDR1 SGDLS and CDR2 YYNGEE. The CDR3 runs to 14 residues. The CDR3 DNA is TGTGCCAGCAGCCCCCGAGTGGGAGGGGACGAGCAGTACTTC. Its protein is CASSPRVGGDEQYF.

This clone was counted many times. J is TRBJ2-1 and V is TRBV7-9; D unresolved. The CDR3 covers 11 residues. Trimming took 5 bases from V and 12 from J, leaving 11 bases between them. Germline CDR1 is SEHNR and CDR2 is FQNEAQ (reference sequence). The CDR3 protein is CASSQSSAQFF. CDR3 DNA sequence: TGTGCCAGCAGCCAAAGCAGCGCGCAGTTCTTC.

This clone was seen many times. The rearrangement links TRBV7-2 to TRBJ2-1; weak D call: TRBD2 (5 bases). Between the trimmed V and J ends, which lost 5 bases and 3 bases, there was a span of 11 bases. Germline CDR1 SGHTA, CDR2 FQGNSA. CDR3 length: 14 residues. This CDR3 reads CASSPSTNYNEQFF. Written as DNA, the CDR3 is TGTGCCAGCAGCCCTTCGACTAACTACAATGAGCAGTTCTTC.

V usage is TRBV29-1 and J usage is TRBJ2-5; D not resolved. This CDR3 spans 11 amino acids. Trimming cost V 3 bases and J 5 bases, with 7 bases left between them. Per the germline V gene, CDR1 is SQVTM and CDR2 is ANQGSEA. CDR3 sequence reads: CSVEIRETQYF. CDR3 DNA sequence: TGCAGCGTTGAGATAAGGGAGACCCAGTACTTC.